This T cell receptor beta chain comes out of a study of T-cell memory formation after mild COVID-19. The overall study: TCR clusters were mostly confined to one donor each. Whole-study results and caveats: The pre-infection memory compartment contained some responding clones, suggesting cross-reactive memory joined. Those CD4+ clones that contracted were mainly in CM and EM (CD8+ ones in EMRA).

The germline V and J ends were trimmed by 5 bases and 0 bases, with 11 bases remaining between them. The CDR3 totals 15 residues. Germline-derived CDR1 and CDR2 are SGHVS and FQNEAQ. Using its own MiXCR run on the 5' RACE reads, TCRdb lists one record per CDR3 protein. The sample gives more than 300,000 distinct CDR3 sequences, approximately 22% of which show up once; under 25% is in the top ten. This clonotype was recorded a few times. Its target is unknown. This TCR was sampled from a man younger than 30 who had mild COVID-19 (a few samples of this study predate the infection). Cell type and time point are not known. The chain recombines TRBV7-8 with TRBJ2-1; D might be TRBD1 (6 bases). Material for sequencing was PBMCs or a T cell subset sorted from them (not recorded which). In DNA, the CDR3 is TGTGCCAGCAGCCCTCAGGGGAGCTCCTACAATGAGCAGTTCTTC. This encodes CASSPQGSSYNEQFF.